The 22 T cell receptor beta chains presented below share a single source sample, sequenced in a study of molecular identifiers for immune sequencing clone quantification listed by TCRdb under 2018. Libraries were constructed by PCR. TCRdb shows the sequencer as NextSeq 500. TCRdb redid the processing of the public reads, applying fastp at Q25 and MiXCR, and retained in-frame beta chains. Records with the same CDR3 protein are collapsed into one entry carrying the most frequent genes and DNA. The sample contains 7,000 to 8,000 distinct CDR3 sequences, about a third of them found a single time. The ten most abundant clones make up 7% of the sample. What was sequenced was naive CD8+ T cells from blood, with Jurkat cell RNA spiked in. The cell subset or site tag for this specimen amounts to: FACS-sorted CD8+CD4-CCR7+CD45RA+ naive T cells. These receptor sequences come from a human donor in good health. Some libraries in this study had Jurkat cell RNA spiked in.

This clonotype is deemed medium-sized. The J gene is TRBJ2-5, the V gene TRBV28, with 7 positions matching TRBD1. Unmatched junction bases numbered 9, after V lost 5 bases and J lost 3 bases. CDR1 and CDR2 (germline): MDHEN, SYDVKM. The CDR3 length is 15 residues. CDR3 DNA sequence: TGTGCCAGCAGTATACCCCCTACAGGGGAAGAGACCCAGTACTTC. Protein product: CASSIPPTGEETQYF.

In the case of this clonotype: Given the absence of the conserved phenylalanine or tryptophan at the CDR3 end, a read error is likely. This sequence joins TRBV7-8 and TRBJ2-1; D remains unclear. V was pared by 5 bases and J by 4 bases, with 15 bases between. CDR1 and CDR2 (germline): SGHVS, FQNEAQ. This CDR3 is 15 amino acids long. The CDR3 spells CASSLLGRLYNEQFI. In nucleotides, the CDR3 is TGTGCCAGCAGCCTCCTAGGGCGTCTGTACAATGAGCAGTTCATC.

The chain carries TRBV12-3 or TRBV12-4 and TRBJ2-3, with no clear D. V gave up 4 bases and J gave up 5 bases, with 10 bases separating them. The CDR3 length is 13 residues. The CDR3 loop reads CASSSNSGDTQYF. CDR3 nucleotides: TGTGCCAGCAGTTCAAATAGTGGAGATACGCAGTATTTT.

The gene calls are TRBV4-1 and TRBJ2-3, with no clear D. V lost 1 base and J lost 1, with 6 bases in between. This CDR3 has 14 amino acids. Germline V gene data show CDR1 as MGHRA and CDR2 as YSYEKL. CDR3 nucleotide sequence: TGCGCCAGCAGCCAAGCCGCCGGCACAGATACGCAGTATTTT. Residues: CASSQAAGTDTQYF.

The chain combines TRBV7-9 with TRBJ1-4; D gene unclear. CDR3 length: 14 amino acids. Deletions cut 6 bases from V and 7 bases from J, with 15 bases between. Germline V gene sequence: CDR1 SEHNR, CDR2 FQNEAQ (reference sequence). As DNA, the CDR3 is TGTGCCAGCAGTCTTCAAGGCTTCCCTGAAAAACTGTTTTTT. Its translation: CASSLQGFPEKLFF.

This clonotype was seen a few times. The chain uses TRBV7-9 and TRBJ2-2, with D unclear. Trimming took off 7 bases at V and 3 bases at J, with 21 bases between the two ends. CDR3 length equals 17 residues. Germline values: CDR1 SEHNR, CDR2 FQNEAQ (reference sequence). CDR3 in amino acids: CASISRARIMDTGELFF. DNA for the CDR3: TGTGCCAGCATCAGCCGGGCTAGGATAATGGACACCGGGGAGCTGTTTTTT.

The chain has TRBV19 and TRBJ2-7; TRBD2 aligns across 7 bases. The CDR3 has 14 residues. The germline gives CDR1 LNHDA, CDR2 SQIVND (reference sequence). V was pared by 5 bases and J by 2 bases, with 6 bases of the junction left unmatched. CDR3 region: CASSATSAAYEQYF. The CDR3 bases are TGTGCCAGTAGTGCCACTAGCGCTGCCTACGAGCAGTACTTC.

For this clonotype: The junction shows a germline mismatch at one end, possibly a read error. V is TRBV2 and J is TRBJ2-3, with D possibly being TRBD2 (7 bases). This CDR3 spans 14 amino acids. The germline V gene has CDR1 SNHLY and CDR2 FYNNEI. The chain's CDR3 is CASSGGGATNTQYF. The CDR3 region has the DNA TGTGCCAGCAGTGGAGGGGGGGCCACAAATACGCAGTATTTT.

The chain employs TRBV4-1 and TRBJ2-5; D is uncertain. V gave up 1 base and J gave up 5 bases, with 11 bases separating them. This CDR3 region has 14 residues. Germline assignment: CDR1 MGHRA and CDR2 YSYEKL. CDR3 residues: CASSQAGLSETQYF. For the CDR3, the DNA is TGCGCCAGCAGCCAAGCTGGTCTATCGGAGACCCAGTACTTC.

The J gene is TRBJ2-3, the V gene TRBV6-2 or TRBV6-3, with a possible D match to TRBD2 (5 bases). Germline lookup yields CDR1 MNHEY and CDR2 SVGEGT. The CDR3 is 15 amino acids. The V gene lost 7 bases and the J gene lost 0 bases, with 14 bases spanning the gap. CDR3 nucleotide sequence: TGTGCCAGCAATCTTGGACTTCGTAGCACAGATACGCAGTATTTT. Translating gives CASNLGLRSTDTQYF.

By sample share, this clonotype is large. The chain has TRBV28 and TRBJ2-3, with 12 bases matching TRBD2. This CDR3 is built from 20 residues. The J segment lost 3 bases and the V segment lost 2 bases, leaving 15 bases of the junction unmatched. From germline, CDR1 is MDHEN and CDR2 SYDVKM. The CDR3 DNA is TGTGCCAGCAGTTTAAGTTGGGACCCTTCGACTAGCGGGAGTACAGATACGCAGTATTTT. Its protein product is CASSLSWDPSTSGSTDTQYF. The full variable domain, completed using reference TRBV28 and TRBJ2-3, is DVKVTQSSRYLVKRTGEKVFLECVQDMDHENMFWYRQDPGLGLRLIYFSYDVKMKEKGDIPEGYSVSREKKERFSLILESASTNQTSMYLCASSLSWDPSTSGSTDTQYFGPGTRLTVL.

This chain uses TRBV3-1 with TRBJ2-7; TRBD2 matches at 7 bases. There are 15 residues in the CDR3. Trimming cost V 3 bases and J 4 bases; bases outside gene matches: 9. The germline V gene has CDR1 LGHDT and CDR2 YNNKEL (reference sequence). Here the CDR3 DNA reads TGTGCCAGCAGCCACCCTTCCGGGGGAGGGTACGAGCAGTACTTC. Its protein product is CASSHPSGGGYEQYF.

Details on this clonotype: A read error may produce the germline difference seen at one junction end. The chain joins TRBV28 to TRBJ2-2; 9 bases align to TRBD1. From germline, CDR1 is MDHEN and CDR2 SYDVKM. This CDR3 comprises 15 residues. CDR3 coding DNA: TGTGCCAGCAGTAAGGACAGGGGAAGGCTCGGGGAGCTGTATTTT. Its translation is CASSKDRGRLGELYF. The variable domain in full, completed from reference TRBV28 and TRBJ2-2, reads DVKVTQSSRYLVKRTGEKVFLECVQDMDHENMFWYRQDPGLGLRLIYFSYDVKMKEKGDIPEGYSVSREKKERFSLILESASTNQTSMYLCASSKDRGRLGELYFGEGSRLTVL.

This clonotype was found a few times. For the CDR3, the DNA is TGTGCCAGCAGCTTAGTTCCCGGGGAGACCCAGTACTTC. It yields the protein CASSLVPGETQYF. This chain joins TRBV7-7 and TRBJ2-5, with no clear D. The V end lost 1 base, the J end lost 5 bases, and 8 bases lay between the germline ends. CDR1 is SSHAT, CDR2 FNYEAQ, per germline (reference sequence). The CDR3 runs to 13 residues. The full variable domain, in which reference TRBV7-7 and TRBJ2-5 provide the parts outside the CDR3, is GAGVSQSPRYKVTKRGQDVTLRCDPISSHATLYWYQQALGQGPEFLTYFNYEAQPDKSGLPSDRFSAERPEGSISTLTIQRTEQRDSAMYRCASSLVPGETQYFGPGTRLLVL.

This clonotype was picked up a small number of times. The CDR3 sequence: CASSDYTGASGELFF. The CDR3 nucleotides are TGTGCCAGCAGCGATTATACAGGGGCCTCCGGGGAGCTGTTTTTT. The V and J genes are TRBV9 and TRBJ2-2; 7 positions agree with TRBD1. The germline V gene encodes CDR1 SGDLS and CDR2 YYNGEE. J gave up 6 bases and V 3 bases, and 8 bases lay outside the gene matches. This CDR3 comprises 15 residues. The complete variable domain, with remaining parts taken from reference TRBV9 and TRBJ2-2, reads DSGVTQTPKHLITATGQRVTLRCSPRSGDLSVYWYQQSLDQGLQFLIQYYNGEERAKGNILERFSAQQFPDLHSELNLSSLELGDSALYFCASSDYTGASGELFFGEGSRLTVL.

The chain carries TRBV5-1 and TRBJ2-3; tentatively, D is TRBD1 or TRBD2 (5 bases each). CDR3 length equals 16 residues. Germline loops: CDR1 SGHRS, CDR2 YFSETQ. Trimming cost V 4 bases and J 6 bases, with 21 bases left between them. The DNA for the CDR3 is TGCGCCAGCAGCCCCCTTGCGTCGGTGGGGGTGGATACGCAGTATTTT. The encoded protein is CASSPLASVGVDTQYF.

This clonotype occurred a few times. The chain joins TRBV27 to TRBJ2-7; 9 nucleotides line up with TRBD1. V was clipped by 2 bases and J by 5 bases; unmatched bases: 7. This CDR3 has 15 amino acids. CDR1 and CDR2 from the germline V gene are MNHEY and SMNVEV (reference sequence). The CDR3 loop is CASSLSGTGSHEQYF. CDR3 bases: TGTGCCAGCAGTTTAAGCGGGACAGGGTCCCACGAGCAGTACTTC.

The chain is built from TRBV28 and TRBJ2-3, with D tentatively TRBD1 or TRBD2 (6 bases each). V lost 7 bases to trimming and J lost 5 bases, with 16 bases between them. This CDR3 spans 14 amino acids. Germline-derived CDR1 and CDR2 are MDHEN and SYDVKM. This chain's CDR3 is CASTQGGSGDTQYF. CDR3 coding DNA: TGTGCCAGCACCCAAGGGGGGAGTGGAGATACGCAGTATTTT.

V and J are TRBV20-1 and TRBJ2-5, with 11 nucleotides matching TRBD2. V lost 3 bases and J lost 5; bases outside the gene matches: 14. The germline V gene encodes CDR1 DFQATT and CDR2 SNEGSKA (reference sequence). The CDR3 sequence is 17 residues long. CDR3 amino acids: CSASLGLAVLKGETQYF. The CDR3 DNA reads TGCAGTGCTAGTTTGGGACTAGCGGTCCTCAAGGGGGAGACCCAGTACTTC.

The chain is built from TRBV2 and TRBJ2-1, with 8 bases matching TRBD2. Germline V gives CDR1 SNHLY, CDR2 FYNNEI. This CDR3 spans 15 amino acids. J gave up 9 bases and V 4 bases, and 11 bases lay outside the gene matches. CDR3 amino acids: CASSAGGTYLLEQFF. The CDR3 coding sequence is TGTGCCAGCAGTGCGGGGGGGACATATCTGCTTGAGCAGTTCTTC.

CDR3 region: CASSPNPGYEQFF. The CDR3 bases are TGTGCCAGCAGCCCTAACCCCGGCTATGAGCAGTTCTTC. The chain links TRBV2 to TRBJ2-1; D is undetermined. There are 13 residues in the CDR3. Trimming took 6 bases from V and 8 from J, leaving 14 bases between them. Germline CDR1 and CDR2: SNHLY and FYNNEI.

This clonotype was picked up a small number of times. The chain employs TRBV11-1 and TRBJ1-1; D may be TRBD1 (6 bases). The CDR3 contains 14 residues. Germline loops: CDR1 SGHAT, CDR2 FQDESV (reference sequence). Trimming pared 1 base from V and 4 bases from J, leaving 10 bases between. The CDR3 spells CASSLVQGTTEAFF. The DNA of the CDR3 is TGTGCCAGCAGCTTAGTCCAGGGGACCACTGAAGCTTTCTTT.